These 11 T cell receptor beta chains originate from one sample sequenced in a study of T-cell memory formation after mild COVID-19. Via MiXCR, TCRdb re-called the 5' RACE reads, giving one row per CDR3 protein. The sample holds more than 400,000 distinct CDR3 sequences, 15% to 20% seen once. Sequenced material: PBMCs or a T cell subset sorted from them (not recorded which). The source is an adult woman who had mild COVID-19 (a few samples of this study predate the infection). Cell type and time point are not known.

V gene TRBV12-3 or TRBV12-4 combines with J gene TRBJ2-4, with D unclear. The CDR3 consists of 13 residues. V was pared by 6 bases and J by 3 bases, with 9 bases between. CDR3 coding DNA: TGTGCCAGCAGCCCCGAGATCAAAAACATTCAGTACTTC. Residues: CASSPEIKNIQYF.

V is TRBV11-2 and J is TRBJ2-1, with TRBD1 matching over 9 bases. After removal of 4 bases from V and 8 bases from J, the junction contained 9 bases not matched to a gene. Looked up from germline, CDR1 is SGHAT and CDR2 is FQNNGV. The CDR3 contains 15 residues. The CDR3, as DNA: TGTGCCAGCAGCTCCCCCGGACAGGGGTTCGATGAGCAGTTCTTC. Its protein product is CASSSPGQGFDEQFF.

This clonotype was counted many times. V and J are TRBV7-3 and TRBJ2-1, with 7 bases fitting TRBD1. Germline CDR1 and CDR2: SGHTA and FQGTGA. Germline trimming cut 4 bases from V and 10 bases from J; bases unmatched to any gene: 4. The CDR3 is made up of 12 amino acids. The CDR3 region has the DNA TGTGCCAGCAGCTCTGACAGGGACGAGCAGTTCTTC. Translated, it gives CASSSDRDEQFF.

This chain joins TRBV7-9 and TRBJ1-6; D might be TRBD1 (5 bases). Trimming left V 2 bases short and J 9 bases short, with 11 bases between. This CDR3 spans 14 amino acids. The germline V gene has CDR1 SEHNR and CDR2 FQNEAQ (reference sequence). The CDR3: CASSLLQGTSPLHF. The CDR3 nucleotides are TGTGCCAGCAGCTTACTTCAGGGTACTTCACCCCTCCACTTT.

The rearrangement joins TRBV5-1 to TRBJ2-3, with 13 bases matching TRBD2. Trimming cost V 4 bases and J 6 bases; bases outside gene matches: 11. Germline-derived CDR1 and CDR2 are SGHRS and YFSETQ. The CDR3 has 17 amino acids. The CDR3 loop is CASSKTSGGLFPDTQYF. DNA for the CDR3: TGCGCCAGCAGCAAGACTAGCGGGGGGCTCTTCCCCGATACGCAGTATTTT.

This clonotype appeared a few times. The CDR3 reads CASSASSGTSYEQYF. CDR3 DNA: TGTGCCAGCAGCGCATCTAGCGGGACCTCCTACGAGCAGTACTTC. The chain recombines TRBV9 with TRBJ2-7, with TRBD2 identical over 9 bases. Per the germline V gene, CDR1 is SGDLS and CDR2 is YYNGEE. J was trimmed by 0 bases and V by 3 bases; bases with no gene match: 4. The CDR3 has 15 residues.

This clonotype was detected only a few times. The chain couples TRBV24-1 to TRBJ2-1, with no clear D. Between the trimmed V and J ends, which lost 4 bases and 2 bases, there was a span of 5 bases. Germline values: CDR1 KGHDR, CDR2 SFDVKD. The CDR3 extends over 13 amino acids. CDR3 region: CATSEFTYNEQFF. The CDR3 DNA reads as TGTGCCACCAGTGAATTTACCTACAATGAGCAGTTCTTC.

The CDR3 nucleotides read TGTGCCAGCTCACGACCCGGGACAGGGGGATCTGAAGCTTTCTTT. Protein product: CASSRPGTGGSEAFF. The chain joins TRBV18 to TRBJ1-1; 11 bases map to TRBD1. V trimming: 4 bases; J trimming: 6 bases; junction bases outside the gene matches: 7. This CDR3 is built from 15 residues. Germline V lookup: CDR1 KGHSH, CDR2 LQKENI.

This clonotype came up a few times. The chain combines TRBV20-1 with TRBJ2-2, with TRBD2 matching 8 bases. J gave up 8 bases and V 3 bases, and 5 bases lay outside the gene matches. The CDR3 sequence is 13 residues long. CDR1 and CDR2 (germline): DFQATT, SNEGSKA (reference sequence). The CDR3 spells CSARPGGPGELFF. The CDR3 DNA reads as TGCAGTGCTAGGCCGGGAGGGCCGGGGGAGCTGTTTTTT.

This clonotype has a handful of counts. This chain connects TRBV12-3 or TRBV12-4 to TRBJ2-7; 7 nucleotides agree with TRBD2. This CDR3 region has 14 residues. Losses at the gene ends were 2 bases for V and 6 bases for J; bases not matched to a gene: 7. This CDR3 reads CASSLRRPGGEQYF. The CDR3 coding sequence is TGTGCCAGCAGTTTAAGACGTCCGGGGGGCGAGCAGTACTTC.

In its sample, this clonotype was seen once. The chain uses TRBV20-1 and TRBJ1-4, with 8 bases lining up with TRBD1. Per the germline V gene, CDR1 is DFQATT and CDR2 is SNEGSKA (reference sequence). Trimming cost V 6 bases and J 7 bases; bases outside gene matches: 10. This CDR3 is 14 amino acids long. CDR3 DNA sequence: TGCAGTGCCAGGGGGCAGGGTTTTCCTGAAAAACTGTTTTTT. Encoded protein: CSARGQGFPEKLFF.